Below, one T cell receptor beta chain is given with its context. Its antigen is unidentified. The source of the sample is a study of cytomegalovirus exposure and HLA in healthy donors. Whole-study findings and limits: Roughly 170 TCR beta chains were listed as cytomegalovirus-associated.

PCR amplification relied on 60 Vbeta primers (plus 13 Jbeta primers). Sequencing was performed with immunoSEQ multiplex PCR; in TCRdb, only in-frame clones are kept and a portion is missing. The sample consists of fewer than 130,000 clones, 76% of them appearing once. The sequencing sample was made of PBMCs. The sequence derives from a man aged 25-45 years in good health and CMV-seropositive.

The CDR3 reads CASSLGHRDYEQYF. For the CDR3, the DNA is TGCGCCAGCAGCTTGGGTCACAGGGACTACGAGCAGTACTTC. The chain links TRBV5-1 to TRBJ2-7; D perhaps matches TRBD1 (6 bases). The CDR3 length is 14 residues. Germline CDR1 SGHRS, CDR2 YFSETQ. Trimming shortened V by 0 bases and J by 3 bases, and 10 bases separated the two germline ends.